In this sample, the clone carrying this T cell receptor (beta chain) turned up many times. As TCR cDNA was made by 5'RACE template switching, a universal primer site and UMIs were added. One entry per CDR3 protein, called by TCRdb with MiXCR from the 5' RACE reads. Counted here are around 30,000 distinct CDR3 sequences, approximately 7% occurring once; the ten biggest clones make up roughly 23%. This sample was included in a study of T cells after yellow fever vaccination. The CDR3 has 13 amino acids. In germline, CDR1 is SGHTA, CDR2 FQGNSA. Between the trimmed V and J ends, which lost 5 bases and 0 bases, there was a span of 5 bases. Study-wide findings and caveats: After the booster, nearly 98% of CD4 and approximately 87% of CD8 primary-response clones were re-detected. A secondary response was less intense yet reached its peak sooner, at day 5 versus 15. Shared CD4/CD8 clonotypes were a small share, likely from convergent recombination.

The rearrangement uses TRBV7-2 and TRBJ2-1; no clear D. The specimen comprised PBMCs, either bulk or a sorted T-cell subset (CD4+, CD8+, memory, or dextramer-sorted; not recorded which), sampled on the day of the first yellow fever vaccination. The origin of this receptor is a man between 18 and 35 years old who received the YFV17D yellow fever vaccine. This chain's CDR3 is CASSQSSYNEQFF. CDR3 nucleotides: TGTGCCAGCAGCCAAAGCTCCTACAATGAGCAGTTCTTC.